This TCR beta chain was recorded in a study of glioma-infiltrating T cells. Using RNA template, CDR3s of TCR alpha and beta were amplified with iRepertoire arm-PCR. TCRdb ran MiXCR on the multiplex PCR reads and lists one entry per CDR3 protein. This sample has over 130,000 distinct CDR3 sequences, with about two fifths found just once. On this clonotype itself: Its matching antigen is unknown.

Study-wide results and limits: Very few CDR3 sequences were shared between tissue and blood.

The source material was glioma tissue, nonneoplastic brain tissue, or PBMCs (not recorded which). The TCR was taken from a human donor with low-grade glioma or glioblastoma, undergoing nonglioma brain surgery, or in good health (not recorded which).

CDR3 coding DNA: TGTGCCAGCAGTTCCGGGCCATTCTACGAGCAGTACTTC. Amino acid sequence: CASSSGPFYEQYF. V usage is TRBV27 and J usage is TRBJ2-7; D not resolved. Trimming removed 4 bases at V and 3 bases at J, with 10 bases between. The CDR3 covers 13 residues. Per the germline V gene, CDR1 is MNHEY and CDR2 is SMNVEV (reference sequence).